The T cell receptor (beta chain) described here comes from a study of cytomegalovirus exposure and HLA in healthy donors. Details on this clone: Its specificity is unknown.

60 Vbeta and 13 Jbeta primers were used in PCR. Profiled with immunoSEQ multiplex PCR; TCRdb holds only in-frame clones, not every one. The table shows some 120,000 clones, with roughly 82% occurring only once. V shed 0 bases, J shed 6 bases, and the junction held 9 bases outside the gene matches. Germline values: CDR1 SGHRS, CDR2 YFSETQ. The CDR3 spans 16 residues. Study results and limitations: With DRB1 most and HLA-C fewest, TCR association rates differed between HLA loci in a later analysis.

Material for sequencing was PBMCs. The sequence derives from a man aged 18-30 years in good health and CMV-seropositive. This chain connects TRBV5-1 to TRBJ1-2, with 9 bases fitting TRBD1. The CDR3 sequence: CASSLGMGTGWHGYTF. The CDR3 DNA reads as TGCGCCAGCAGCTTGGGCATGGGGACAGGGTGGCATGGCTACACCTTC.